This TCR beta chain came from a study of monozygotic twins with cystic fibrosis. Study-level background: Libraries were built from around 2.8 micrograms of fragmented DNA using 15 PCR cycles. Study-level results: Age, concordance and disease severity did not associate with shared CDR3 numbers. J usage was most co-twin-similar in 8 of 16 pairs, V in 13.

The CDR3 has 16 residues. In germline, CDR1 is SGHRS, CDR2 YFSETQ. The J segment lost 6 bases and the V segment lost 2 bases, leaving 6 bases of the junction unmatched. About this clone: Its matching antigen is unknown.

Assay used: immunoSEQ multiplex PCR; TCRdb lists only in-frame clones, some missing. The repertoire holds about 23,000 clones, over 95% seen once, with 0.13% to 0.15% in the top ten. The origin of this receptor is a girl between 5 and 17 years old with cystic fibrosis. V and J are TRBV5-1 and TRBJ2-2; 11 bases agree with TRBD2. Sample: blood. Written as DNA, the CDR3 is TGCGCCAGCAGCTTTGTAGCGGGAGGGCCTTCCGGGGAGCTGTTTTTT. This codes for CASSFVAGGPSGELFF.